One and the same sample provided the 13 T cell receptor beta chains below, sequenced in a study of T cell responses to AZD1222 COVID-19 vaccine. Produced via immunoSEQ multiplex PCR; TCRdb's table is partial and in-frame only. The data show some 180,000 clones, with more than 85% seen just once and more than 1.5% held by the top ten. This sample comprised peripheral blood, obtained 28 days after the second AZD1222 dose. Receptor source: an adult who received the AZD1222 COVID-19 vaccine.

The J gene is TRBJ1-2, the V gene TRBV4-1, with a weak D call TRBD1 (6 bases). The CDR3 is 12 residues long. Germline V gives CDR1 MGHRA, CDR2 YSYEKL. Trimming removed 3 bases from V and 5 bases from J, with 7 bases in between. In nucleotides, the CDR3 is TGCGCCAGCAGCCATGGACAGTATGGCTACACCTTC. Amino acids: CASSHGQYGYTF.

V is TRBV7-2 and J is TRBJ2-1; possibly TRBD2 for D (5 bases). The CDR3 consists of 13 residues. Trimming left V 5 bases short and J 9 bases short, with 14 bases between. CDR1 and CDR2 from the germline V gene are SGHTA and FQGNSA. CDR3 residues: CASSPRGRAEQFF. CDR3 bases: TGTGCCAGCAGCCCCCGGGGTAGGGCTGAGCAGTTCTTC.

This sequence joins TRBV4-3 and TRBJ2-7; TRBD2 is a possible D gene (5 bases). The CDR3 is 17 amino acids. With 0 bases removed from V and 0 bases from J, the gap between germline ends came to 15 bases. The germline V gene has CDR1 LGHNA and CDR2 YSLEER. CDR3 bases: TGCGCCAGCAGCCAAGATCTAGCTAGCATGGACTCCTACGAGCAGTACTTC. Protein: CASSQDLASMDSYEQYF.

The V call is TRBV11-3, the J call TRBJ2-1; 12 bases fit TRBD2. Germline trimming cut 3 bases from V and 11 bases from J; bases unmatched to any gene: 17. Germline-derived CDR1 and CDR2 are SGHNT and YENEEA. CDR3 length: 18 amino acids. DNA of the CDR3: TGTGCCAGCAGCTTTTCGAGACTAGCGGGAGACGGAAGTGGTAAGCAGTTCTTC. Amino acids: CASSFSRLAGDGSGKQFF.

This chain joins TRBV19 and TRBJ1-5; TRBD1 might be the D (6 bases). Trimming cost V 7 bases and J 4 bases, with 20 bases left between them. The V gene's germline CDR1 is LNHDA and CDR2 SQIVND (reference sequence). The CDR3 consists of 16 residues. The CDR3 region has the DNA TGTGCCAGTACCCTGGTGGGACACCGTCGAAATCAGCCCCAGCATTTT. It is translated as CASTLVGHRRNQPQHF.

The chain joins TRBV18 to TRBJ1-2, with TRBD1 as a possible D gene (6 bases). The CDR3 is 13 residues long. CDR1 is KGHSH and CDR2 is LQKENI in the germline V gene. With 6 bases removed from V and 7 bases from J, the gap between germline ends came to 15 bases. Written as DNA, the CDR3 is TGTGCCAGCTCGGACGGGACAAAGGCTGGCTACACCTTC. It is translated as CASSDGTKAGYTF. Full variable domain (rest looked up from reference TRBV18 and TRBJ1-2): NAGVMQNPRHLVRRRGQEARLRCSPMKGHSHVYWYRQLPEEGLKFMVYLQKENIIDESGMPKERFSAEFPKEGPSILRIQQVVRGDSAAYFCASSDGTKAGYTFGSGTRLTVV.

The chain uses TRBV19 and TRBJ2-6; D is undetermined. Looked up from germline, CDR1 is LNHDA and CDR2 is SQIVND (reference sequence). V was shortened by 6 bases and J by 0 bases, with 21 bases between the two germline ends. This CDR3 comprises 19 residues. DNA of the CDR3: TGTGCCAGTAGGGTAGAGAGTCGGCATACTGGCTCTGGGGCCAACGTCCTGACTTTC. It encodes CASRVESRHTGSGANVLTF. The full variable domain, in which reference TRBV19 and TRBJ2-6 provide the parts outside the CDR3, is DGGITQSPKYLFRKEGQNVTLSCEQNLNHDAMYWYRQDPGQGLRLIYYSQIVNDFQKGDIAEGYSVSREKKESFPLTVTSAQKNPTAFYLCASRVESRHTGSGANVLTFGAGSRLTVL.

This sequence joins TRBV10-3 and TRBJ2-1; D may be TRBD1 (6 bases). Germline V lookup: CDR1 ENHRY, CDR2 SYGVKD. Between the trimmed V and J ends, which lost 5 bases and 5 bases, there was a span of 16 bases. The CDR3 extends over 15 amino acids. This chain's CDR3 is CAISKGDMSHNEQFF. The CDR3 DNA follows: TGTGCCATCAGTAAAGGGGACATGTCCCACAATGAGCAGTTCTTC.

This chain connects TRBV7-3 to TRBJ2-1; a possible D gene is TRBD2 (6 bases). This CDR3 spans 16 amino acids. V lost 4 bases, J lost 9 bases, and 22 bases lay in between. CDR1 is SGHTA and CDR2 is FQGTGA in the germline V gene. The chain's CDR3 is CASSSRSGVSRVEQFF. In DNA, the CDR3 is TGTGCCAGCAGCTCCCGCTCGGGAGTATCGAGGGTTGAGCAGTTCTTC.

The chain joins TRBV11-2 to TRBJ2-7; TRBD1 matches 7 bases. With V trimmed by 4 bases and J by 2 bases, 8 bases remained unmatched. The CDR3 runs to 15 residues. Per germline, CDR1 SGHAT and CDR2 FQNNGV. The CDR3 protein is CASSSYRGPTYEQYF. CDR3 bases: TGTGCCAGCAGCTCGTACAGGGGCCCCACCTACGAGCAGTACTTC.

The V call is TRBV6-4, the J call TRBJ2-2; 7 bases align to TRBD2. Germline V gene data show CDR1 as MRHNA and CDR2 as SNTAGT. V gave up 3 bases and J gave up 5 bases; unmatched junction bases: 6. The CDR3 is 15 amino acids. CDR3 residues: CASSESTSTTGELFF. For the CDR3, the DNA is TGTGCCAGCAGTGAGTCGACTAGCACGACCGGGGAGCTGTTTTTT.

The chain combines TRBV19 with TRBJ2-3, with 10 nucleotides matching TRBD1. Germline CDR1 reads LNHDA; CDR2 reads SQIVND (reference sequence). The junction had 11 bases not matched to a gene; V was cut back by 6 bases and J by 5 bases. This CDR3 spans 16 amino acids. The CDR3 protein is CASSAGGTGERDTQYF. The CDR3 nucleotides are TGTGCCAGTAGCGCAGGGGGGACAGGGGAACGAGATACGCAGTATTTT.

V and J are TRBV18 and TRBJ1-3, with D unresolved. Trimming pared 6 bases from V and 4 bases from J, leaving 10 bases between. This CDR3 is built from 13 residues. Germline-derived CDR1 and CDR2 are KGHSH and LQKENI. The CDR3, as DNA: TGTGCCAGCTCTCCGGCCGCCGGAAACACCATATATTTT. As protein: CASSPAAGNTIYF.